This paragraph covers one TCR beta chain sequence. Its target antigen remains unknown. Base qualities are not at hand, and no much larger clone is one base apart. CDR1 SGHTS and CDR2 YDEGEE were looked up in the germline V gene. Taken from cysteine to phenylalanine, the CDR3 has 15 residues. The retained sequence is limited to the CDR3, 45 bases, with the frame set at the first base. V is shortened by 2 bases, J by 0 bases, and the region joining them spans 8 bases. These data originate in a study of Ad26.COV2.S vaccination and SARS-CoV-2 variants (dated by TCRdb to 2020 to 2023). Some background on the complete study: Donors in the vaccine arm were drawn from COV1001, a phase I-IIa trial of Ad26.COV2.S in healthy adults that was multicentre, randomized, double-blind and placebo-controlled. Trial participants were randomized into five groups of five, in which low-dose or high-dose Ad26.COV2.S was given once or twice, or placebo was given on both occasions. Investigators did not know the trial group allocation while performing experiments and assessing outcomes. TCRbeta repertoire sequencing served as the tool for gauging how specific and how broad the SARS-CoV-2-reactive T cell receptors were following Ad26.COV2.S vaccination. The TCR-sequenced set comprised around 30 samples: approximately 19 Ad26.COV2.S vaccine recipients, 5 placebo recipients and 8 SARS-CoV-2 convalescent individuals. Dosing of Ad26.COV2.S was intramuscular, at either 5x10^10 or 1x10^11 viral particles, delivered as one shot or as two shots spaced 56 days apart. General findings and caveats noted by the study authors: According to the authors, total T cell responses may have been underestimated by the TCR breadth and depth analyses. Substantial breadth of spike-specific CD8+ and CD4+ T cell responses was reported after vaccination. The study lacked the statistical power to compare responses across vaccine doses or regimens. Vaccine and placebo recipients had comparable non-spike TCR breadth, which fits with the vaccine containing only spike. Spike-specific TCR breadth was higher in Ad26.COV2.S recipients than in placebo recipients (P = 0.0014).

Read against the paper, the sample's treatment or condition label means: roughly 20 received Ad26.COV2.S at low or high dose, single or two shots; about 5 received placebo; per-sample allocation not given. For vaccine and placebo recipients, the sequenced repertoires came from samples collected on day 63 after the first injection. Between 29 July and 7 August 2020, Cohort 1b enrolled some 25 adults aged 18-55 years at one site in Boston, USA. Ad26.COV2.S consisted of a replication-incompetent adenovirus type 26 vector by which a prefusion-stabilized SARS-CoV-2 spike protein from the original Wuhan strain was expressed. The immunoSEQ Assay was the method used to sequence TCRbeta CDR3 regions. After extraction, genomic DNA underwent amplification by bias-controlled multiplex PCR, followed by high-throughput sequencing. Under the source paper's analysis protocol: To quantify the absolute abundance of each unique TCRbeta CDR3 region, sequences were collapsed and filtered. T cell fraction was estimated by normalization of TCRbeta template counts to usable DNA, with usable DNA being measured through amplification of reference genes present in all nucleated cells. Repertoire TCRs were annotated as SARS-CoV-2-specific by exact matching of V gene, CDR3 amino acid sequence and J gene to a known reactive TCR set. The reference SARS-CoV-2 TCR set came from MIRA and was filtered for enrichment in COVID-19-positive ImmuneCODE repertoires, removing public or cross-reactive TCRs. Based on the MIRA antigens, annotated TCRs were further analysed at the level of specific ORF or position within ORF. Breadth was defined as annotated unique rearrangements over total unique productive rearrangements; depth was the summed frequency of those rearrangements. TCR breadth was compared between groups using two-sided Wilcoxon rank-sum tests. TCRdb mirrors the immuneACCESS table, restricted to in-frame sequences. Some clones are absent from its copies; in checked studies, under half trace to an unresolved V gene, and the reason for the others is unknown. The V and J calls and clone size are taken from that table; D and trimming were inferred from the DNA. In this sample the table shows about 280,000 clones, around 87% of which occur a single time. The leading ten clones occupy roughly 3.5% of the sample.

This sample comprised peripheral blood, obtained in a trial of Ad26.COV2.S vaccine versus placebo. The sequence joins TRBV5-8 to TRBJ2-2, with the D gene too uncertain to name. This TCR was sampled from a person aged 18-60 years who received the Ad26.COV2.S COVID-19 vaccine or a placebo. For the CDR3, the sequence is CASSFGASNTGELFF. The nucleotides are TGTGCCAGCAGCTTCGGTGCGTCGAACACCGGGGAGCTGTTTTTT. The CDR3, completed at both ends by the reference TRBV5-8 and TRBJ2-2 genes, gives the full variable domain EAGVTQSPTHLIKTRGQQATLRCSPISGHTSVYWYQQALGLGLQFLLWYDEGEERNRGNFPPRFSGRQFPNYSSELNVNALELEDSALYLCASSFGASNTGELFFGEGSRLTVL.